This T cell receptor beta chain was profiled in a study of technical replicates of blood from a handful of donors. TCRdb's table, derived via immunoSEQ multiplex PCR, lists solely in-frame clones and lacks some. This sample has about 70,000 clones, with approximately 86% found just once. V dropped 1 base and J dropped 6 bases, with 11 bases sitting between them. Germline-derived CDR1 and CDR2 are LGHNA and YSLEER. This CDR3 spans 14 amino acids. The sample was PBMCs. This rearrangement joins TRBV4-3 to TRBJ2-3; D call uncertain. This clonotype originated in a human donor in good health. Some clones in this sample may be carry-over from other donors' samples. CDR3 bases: TGCGCCAGCAGCCAAGCCATGCATCGGGATACGCAGTATTTT. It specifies CASSQAMHRDTQYF.